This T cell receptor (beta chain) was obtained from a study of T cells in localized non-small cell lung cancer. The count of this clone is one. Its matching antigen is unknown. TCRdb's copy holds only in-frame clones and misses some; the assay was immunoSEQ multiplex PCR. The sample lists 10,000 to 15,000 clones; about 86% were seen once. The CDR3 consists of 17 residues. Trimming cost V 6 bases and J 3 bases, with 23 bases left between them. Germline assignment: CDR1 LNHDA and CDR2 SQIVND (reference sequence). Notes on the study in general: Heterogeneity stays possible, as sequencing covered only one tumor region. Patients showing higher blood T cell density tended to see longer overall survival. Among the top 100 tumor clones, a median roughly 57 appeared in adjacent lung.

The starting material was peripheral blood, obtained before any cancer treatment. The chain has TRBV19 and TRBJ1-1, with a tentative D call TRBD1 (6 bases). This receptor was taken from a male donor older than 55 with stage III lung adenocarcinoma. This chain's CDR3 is CASSRVLRGLKDTEAFF. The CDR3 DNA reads TGTGCCAGTAGCCGCGTTCTCAGGGGACTGAAGGACACTGAAGCTTTCTTT.